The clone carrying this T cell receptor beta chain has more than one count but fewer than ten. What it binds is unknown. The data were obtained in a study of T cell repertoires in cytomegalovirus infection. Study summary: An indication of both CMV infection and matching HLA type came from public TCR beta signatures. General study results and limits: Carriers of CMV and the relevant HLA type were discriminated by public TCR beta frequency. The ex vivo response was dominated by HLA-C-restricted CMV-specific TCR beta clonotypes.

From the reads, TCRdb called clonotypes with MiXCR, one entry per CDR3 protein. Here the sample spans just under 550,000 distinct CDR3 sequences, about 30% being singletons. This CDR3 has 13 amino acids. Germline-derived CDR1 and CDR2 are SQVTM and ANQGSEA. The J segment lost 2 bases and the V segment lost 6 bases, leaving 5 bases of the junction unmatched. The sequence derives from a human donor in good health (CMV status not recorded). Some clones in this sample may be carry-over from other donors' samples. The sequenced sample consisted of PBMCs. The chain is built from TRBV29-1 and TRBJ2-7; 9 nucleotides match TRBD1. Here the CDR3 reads CSVRTGVPYEQYF. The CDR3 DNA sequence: TGCAGCGTGCGGACAGGGGTCCCCTACGAGCAGTACTTC.